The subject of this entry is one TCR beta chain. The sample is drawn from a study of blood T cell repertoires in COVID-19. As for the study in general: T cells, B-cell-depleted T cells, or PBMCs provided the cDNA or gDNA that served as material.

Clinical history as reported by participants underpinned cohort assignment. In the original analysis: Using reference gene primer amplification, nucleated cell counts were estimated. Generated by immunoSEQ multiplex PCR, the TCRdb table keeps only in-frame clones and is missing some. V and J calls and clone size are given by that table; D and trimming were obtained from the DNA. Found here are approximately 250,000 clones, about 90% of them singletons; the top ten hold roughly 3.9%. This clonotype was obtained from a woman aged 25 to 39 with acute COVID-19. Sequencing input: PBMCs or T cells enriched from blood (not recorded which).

The chain's CDR3 is CASSQDLIDSSNQPQHF. The CDR3 DNA is TGCGCCAGCAGCCAAGATCTAATAGACTCCAGCAATCAGCCCCAGCATTTT. The rearrangement joins TRBV4-3 to TRBJ1-5; D is unresolved. The germline CDR1 and CDR2 sequences are LGHNA and YSLEER. V was clipped by 0 bases and J by 1 base, with 13 bases between them. This CDR3 has 17 residues.